Presented here are 22 T cell receptor beta chains from one specimen sequenced in a study of T cell responses to AZD1222 COVID-19 vaccine. Sequencing used immunoSEQ multiplex PCR; TCRdb keeps in-frame clones, though not all of them. Of 130,000 to 150,000 clones listed, approximately 90% are singletons. Sequencing was performed on peripheral blood, taken on day 0 of AZD1222 vaccination. These receptors originate from an adult in good health.

J is TRBJ2-7 and V is TRBV2; D is unclear. Germline V gene sequence: CDR1 SNHLY, CDR2 FYNNEI. Between the trimmed V and J ends, which lost 7 bases and 2 bases, there was a span of 15 bases. This CDR3 contains 14 residues. CDR3 sequence: CASKRTWATYEQYF. Written as DNA, the CDR3 is TGTGCCAGCAAAAGGACCTGGGCAACCTACGAGCAGTACTTC.

The rearrangement links TRBV27 to TRBJ2-2, with 9 positions matching TRBD1. Germline trimming cut 0 bases from V and 9 bases from J; bases unmatched to any gene: 11. This CDR3 region has 17 residues. Germline CDR1 MNHEY, CDR2 SMNVEV (reference sequence). As DNA, the CDR3 is TGTGCCAGCAGTTTATCTGGGACAGGGCTCCTAGGATGGGAGCTGTTTTTT. It is translated as CASSLSGTGLLGWELFF.

This sequence joins TRBV6-6 and TRBJ2-1; possibly TRBD1 or TRBD2 for D (7 bases each). There are 14 residues in the CDR3. Trimming took off 7 bases at V and 7 bases at J, with 17 bases between the two ends. Germline CDR1 MNHNY, CDR2 SVGAGI (reference sequence). The CDR3 spells CASTDREGRNEQFF. For the CDR3, the DNA is TGTGCCAGCACCGACAGGGAGGGAAGGAATGAGCAGTTCTTC.

The chain uses TRBV21-1 and TRBJ1-5. TRBV21-1 is classified as a pseudogene. This CDR3 comprises 14 residues. In DNA, the CDR3 is TGTGCCAGCAGCAAGCCGGAAAGTCGATCAGCCCAGCATTTT. This translates into CASSKPESRSAQHF.

DNA for the CDR3: TGCAGCGTAAAGGTCGCCGGGGAGCTGTTTTTT. Translation: CSVKVAGELFF. The genes are TRBV29-1 and TRBJ2-2; D is unclear. Germline V gene data show CDR1 as SQVTM and CDR2 as ANQGSEA. There are 11 residues in the CDR3. V was clipped by 6 bases and J by 6 bases, with 8 bases between them.

This rearrangement joins TRBV11-2 to TRBJ1-4; D possibly corresponds to TRBD1 (6 bases). The length of the CDR3 is 17 residues. Trimming left V 0 bases short and J 5 bases short, with 16 bases between. Germline values: CDR1 SGHAT, CDR2 FQNNGV. Written as DNA, the CDR3 is TGTGCCAGCAGCTTAGATCTGACAGGACAGCTGAATGAAAAACTGTTTTTT. Translating gives CASSLDLTGQLNEKLFF.

This rearrangement joins TRBV7-6 to TRBJ2-2; TRBD2 is a possible D gene (5 bases). The CDR3 totals 16 residues. Germline values: CDR1 SGHVS, CDR2 FNYEAQ. Trimming cost V 2 bases and J 4 bases, with 14 bases left between them. CDR3 loop: CASSLPPWTGTGELFF. CDR3 DNA sequence: TGTGCCAGCAGCTTACCGCCATGGACTGGCACCGGGGAGCTGTTTTTT.

J is TRBJ2-2 and V is TRBV6-4; 8 bases line up with TRBD2. In germline, CDR1 is MRHNA, CDR2 SNTAGT. This CDR3 comprises 15 residues. Losses at the gene ends were 3 bases for V and 0 bases for J; bases not matched to a gene: 0. The CDR3 DNA sequence: TGTGCCAGCAGTGAACTAGCGGCGAACACCGGGGAGCTGTTTTTT. Translation: CASSELAANTGELFF.

The rearrangement uses TRBV24-1 and TRBJ1-1, with 8 bases matching TRBD1. Trimming removed 7 bases from V and 5 bases from J; junction bases left unmatched: 5. The CDR3 is 13 residues long. CDR1 is KGHDR and CDR2 is SFDVKD in the germline V gene. The CDR3 here is CATRDRDLTEAFF. Written as DNA, the CDR3 is TGTGCCACCAGGGACAGGGATTTAACTGAAGCTTTCTTT.

V is TRBV11-1 and J is TRBJ2-7; 8 bases map to TRBD1. This CDR3 spans 14 amino acids. With 3 bases clipped from V and 4 bases from J, the junction kept 5 bases outside the gene matches. The germline CDR1 and CDR2 sequences are SGHAT and FQDESV (reference sequence). The CDR3, as DNA: TGTGCCAGCAGCTTTCGGAACAGGGGGTACGAGCAGTACTTC. Encoded protein: CASSFRNRGYEQYF.

The chain recombines TRBV7-3 with TRBJ2-1, with 9 bases matching TRBD1. This CDR3 has 17 residues. Germline CDR1 and CDR2: SGHTA and FQGTGA. Unmatched junction bases numbered 11, after V lost 5 bases and J lost 3 bases. The CDR3 bases are TGTGCCAGCAGCAAACCGGGACAGGGAGAGAACTACAATGAGCAGTTCTTC. This gives the protein CASSKPGQGENYNEQFF.

This sequence joins TRBV5-1 and TRBJ2-2; D gene uncertain. V was clipped by 3 bases and J by 6 bases, with 9 bases between them. Germline CDR1 reads SGHRS; CDR2 reads YFSETQ. The CDR3 is 13 amino acids. The DNA of the CDR3 is TGCGCCAGCAGCTCAGCATTTGCCGGGGAGCTGTTTTTT. Encoded protein: CASSSAFAGELFF.

The V call is TRBV30, the J call TRBJ1-5; D is perhaps TRBD1 (6 bases). Germline loops: CDR1 GTSNPN, CDR2 SVGIG (reference sequence). V lost 1 base to trimming and J lost 9 bases, with 19 bases between them. The CDR3 runs 15 residues. This CDR3 reads CAWSARTVLGGPQHF. CDR3 in DNA: TGTGCCTGGAGTGCTCGGACAGTTCTTGGGGGGCCCCAGCATTTT. The variable domain in full, completed from reference TRBV30 and TRBJ1-5, reads SQTIHQWPATLVQPVGSPLSLECTVEGTSNPNLYWYRQAAGRGLQLLFYSVGIGQISSEVPQNLSASRPQDRQFILSSKKLLLSDSGFYLCAWSARTVLGGPQHFGDGTRLSIL.

The rearrangement joins TRBV19 to TRBJ2-7; possible D gene TRBD2, 5 bases. This CDR3 contains 12 residues. Trimming removed 6 bases from V and 2 bases from J, with 8 bases in between. The germline V gene encodes CDR1 LNHDA and CDR2 SQIVND (reference sequence). This CDR3 reads CASSAGTYEQYF. As DNA, the CDR3 is TGTGCCAGTAGCGCCGGGACCTACGAGCAGTACTTC. Looking up the rest from reference TRBV19 and TRBJ2-7 gives the full variable domain: DGGITQSPKYLFRKEGQNVTLSCEQNLNHDAMYWYRQDPGQGLRLIYYSQIVNDFQKGDIAEGYSVSREKKESFPLTVTSAQKNPTAFYLCASSAGTYEQYFGPGTRLTVT.

The chain joins TRBV9 to TRBJ2-3, with D perhaps TRBD1 (5 bases). Trimming removed 4 bases from V and 0 bases from J, with 15 bases in between. This CDR3 comprises 16 residues. Germline CDR1 SGDLS, CDR2 YYNGEE. The CDR3 protein is CASSPHRQTSTDTQYF. The DNA of the CDR3 is TGTGCCAGCAGCCCTCATCGACAGACTAGCACAGATACGCAGTATTTT. The whole variable domain, filled in from reference TRBV9 and TRBJ2-3, reads DSGVTQTPKHLITATGQRVTLRCSPRSGDLSVYWYQQSLDQGLQFLIQYYNGEERAKGNILERFSAQQFPDLHSELNLSSLELGDSALYFCASSPHRQTSTDTQYFGPGTRLTVL.

The chain is built from TRBV7-2 and TRBJ1-1, with 9 bases lining up with TRBD1. V lost 8 bases to trimming and J lost 3 bases; unmatched junction nucleotides: 10. CDR1 is SGHTA and CDR2 is FQGNSA in the germline V gene. The CDR3 covers 15 residues. The CDR3 is CASGRRQGGYTEAFF. The CDR3 DNA reads TGTGCCAGCGGGCGAAGACAGGGGGGGTACACTGAAGCTTTCTTT.

V and J are TRBV29-1 and TRBJ1-2, with TRBD1 as a possible D gene (5 bases). Germline assignment: CDR1 SQVTM and CDR2 ANQGSEA. The CDR3 has 11 amino acids. V lost 3 bases to trimming and J lost 6 bases, with 8 bases between them. CDR3: CSVEKGHGYTF. The CDR3 DNA follows: TGCAGCGTTGAGAAGGGACATGGCTACACCTTC.

The chain combines TRBV7-6 with TRBJ2-1; 8 bases map to TRBD2. In germline, CDR1 is SGHVS, CDR2 FNYEAQ. Trimming removed 7 bases from V and 3 bases from J; junction bases left unmatched: 5. This CDR3 has 14 amino acids. CDR3: CASTPGLGYNEQFF. The CDR3 DNA follows: TGTGCCAGCACCCCGGGACTAGGCTACAATGAGCAGTTCTTC.

The chain is built from TRBV2 and TRBJ2-2, with TRBD1 matching over 8 bases. Trimming removed 10 bases from V and 5 bases from J; junction bases left unmatched: 12. In germline, CDR1 is SNHLY, CDR2 FYNNEI. The CDR3 has 15 residues. The CDR3: CATSPGQVGTGELFF. The CDR3, as DNA: TGTGCCACAAGCCCGGGACAGGTCGGAACCGGGGAGCTGTTTTTT. Variable domain in full (rest from reference TRBV2 and TRBJ2-2): EPEVTQTPSHQVTQMGQEVILRCVPISNHLYFYWYRQILGQKVEFLVSFYNNEISEKSEIFDDQFSVERPDGSNFTLKIRSTKLEDSAMYFCATSPGQVGTGELFFGEGSRLTVL.

V usage is TRBV20-1 and J usage is TRBJ2-7; unclear D gene. Germline V lookup: CDR1 DFQATT, CDR2 SNEGSKA (reference sequence). The ends were cut back, 4 bases at V and 4 bases at J, with 8 bases in the middle. This CDR3 has 11 amino acids. Written as DNA, the CDR3 is TGCAGTGCTACGGCGGAATACGAGCAGTACTTC. Translation gives CSATAEYEQYF.

The chain recombines TRBV30 with TRBJ1-3; D unresolved. The length of the CDR3 is 14 residues. Germline V lookup: CDR1 GTSNPN, CDR2 SVGIG (reference sequence). The ends were cut back, 3 bases at V and 2 bases at J, with 11 bases in the middle. CDR3 region: CAWSPGQAGNTIYF. Here the CDR3 DNA reads TGTGCCTGGAGCCCCGGGCAGGCTGGAAACACCATATATTTT.

On this clone: The same CDR3 also results from other DNA sequences found in this sample. The J gene is TRBJ1-1, the V gene TRBV6-5; D is ambiguous. V shed 0 bases and J shed 8 bases, with 10 bases lying between them. The CDR3 runs to 13 residues. Germline lookup yields CDR1 MNHEY and CDR2 SVGAGI. The CDR3 reads CASSYSQNTEAFF. CDR3 bases: TGTGCCAGCAGTTACTCCCAGAATACAGAAGCTTTCTTT.